This T cell receptor (beta chain) stems from a study of blood T cell repertoires in COVID-19. Across the whole study: There were acute and convalescent COVID-19 samples, and they came from the United States, Italy and Spain.

Measured with immunoSEQ multiplex PCR; TCRdb has only the in-frame clones, and not every one. The sample records more than 100,000 clones, around 90% being singletons. The germline V and J ends were trimmed by 2 bases and 4 bases, with 12 bases remaining between them. This CDR3 is 15 amino acids long. Germline CDR1 MGHDK, CDR2 SYGVNS. This clone appeared a single time. Material for sequencing was peripheral blood. This chain connects TRBV25-1 to TRBJ1-5; D not resolved. This TCR came from a woman aged 55-69 years with COVID-19, enrolled during active disease. CDR3 residues: CASSEGHSLNQPQHF. The DNA for the CDR3 is TGTGCCAGCAGTGAAGGGCACAGTCTAAATCAGCCCCAGCATTTT.